The rows below give T cell receptor beta chains drawn from one sample of a study of T-cell memory formation after mild COVID-19. TCRdb re-analysed the 5' RACE reads in MiXCR, keeping a single row per CDR3 protein. The table shows some 45,000 distinct CDR3 sequences, with less than 35% occurring only once. Material: PBMCs or a T cell subset sorted from them (not recorded which). Receptors were obtained from a man aged 18-30 years who had mild COVID-19 (a few samples of this study predate the infection). Cell type and time point are not known. The CDR3 runs from the conserved cysteine through the conserved F or W. The D gene is left open where the match is weak. Size values are once, few and many counts, or a class for expanded clones, and some rows have none.

J gene | D gene | clone size | V gene | CDR3 DNA | CDR3 protein
TRBJ2-1 | - | - | TRBV5-1 | TGCGCCAGCAGCCGGGGGATCGGGGGGCCTAATGAGCAGTTCTTC | CASSRGIGGPNEQFF
TRBJ2-1 | TRBD2 | - | TRBV9 | TGTGCCAGCTCGGGGGGGCCTCATGAGCAGTTCTTC | CASSGGPHEQFF
TRBJ1-1 | TRBD1 | few | TRBV4-1 | TGCGCCAGCAGCCTGATACAGGGGCCTGAAGCTTTCTTT | CASSLIQGPEAFF
TRBJ2-3 | TRBD2 | - | TRBV9 | TGTGCCAGCAGCGTGGGGGGGGTCACAGATACGCAGTATTTT | CASSVGGVTDTQYF
TRBJ2-1 | - | few | TRBV4-1 | TGCGCCAGCAGCCAAGGGAGTGGGGTTTTCAATGAGCAGTTCTTC | CASSQGSGVFNEQFF
TRBJ2-7 | - | - | TRBV4-1 | TGCGCCAGCAGCCAAGGGTGGGGGGAACAGGGCGAGCAGTACTTC | CASSQGWGEQGEQYF
TRBJ1-2 | TRBD1 | - | TRBV20-1 | TGCAGTGCTAGAGACAACAGGGGGCGTAGTGCCCTATACTATGGCTACACCTTC | CSARDNRGRSALYYGYTF
TRBJ1-4 | - | once | TRBV23-1 | TGCGCCAGCAGTCACCGTCCGTGGGACAAAGATGAAAAACTGTTTTTT | CASSHRPWDKDEKLFF
TRBJ2-3 | TRBD2 | - | TRBV6-5 | TGTGCCAGCAGTTACGGCGTCGGGGGGGCCGGAGATACGCAGTATTTT | CASSYGVGGAGDTQYF
TRBJ1-4 | - | - | TRBV6-2/TRBV6-3 | TGTGCCAGCAGTTACAGTCCTGAAAAACTGTTTTTT | CASSYSPEKLFF
TRBJ2-1 | - | - | TRBV5-1 | TGCGCCAGCAGCTTGTCGACTGTCCAGAGGGATGAGCAGTTCTTC | CASSLSTVQRDEQFF
TRBJ1-5 | - | - | TRBV7-8 | TGTGCCAGCAGCTTCCAAGACACCGATCAGCCCCAGCATTTT | CASSFQDTDQPQHF
TRBJ2-7 | TRBD1 | few | TRBV13 | TGTGCCAGCAGCGAATCCCCGGGACAGGGAGGCGAGCAGTACTTC | CASSESPGQGGEQYF
TRBJ1-1 | - | - | TRBV6-2/TRBV6-3 | TGTGCCAGCAGTTATACCGGGAGTCAAGCTTTCTTT | CASSYTGSQAFF
TRBJ2-3 | - | few | TRBV27 | TGTGCCAGCAGTTTATTGGGGGATACGCAGTATTTT | CASSLLGDTQYF
TRBJ2-7 | - | few | TRBV4-1 | TGCGCCAGCAGCACACGTCGGGACGAGCAGTACTTC | CASSTRRDEQYF
TRBJ2-2 | - | - | TRBV11-2 | TGTGCCAGTCGGGCAGGGCCCTACACCGGGGAGCTGTTTTTT | CASRAGPYTGELFF
TRBJ1-4 | - | few | TRBV12-3/TRBV12-4 | TGTGCCAGCAGTTTCGGCCCCGGGGGGCGGGTAGCGGCGGAAAAACTGTTTTTT | CASSFGPGGRVAAEKLFF
TRBJ2-5 | TRBD2 | - | TRBV6-2/TRBV6-3 | TGTGCCAGCAGCCCAACTAGCGGGGAGCAAGAGACCCAGTACTTC | CASSPTSGEQETQYF
TRBJ1-2 | - | - | TRBV4-1 | TGCGCCAGCAGCCAAGTAAGCAGTTTTAACTATGGCTACACCTTC | CASSQVSSFNYGYTF
TRBJ2-1 | - | - | TRBV21-1 | TGTGCCAGCAGCAAAATGGGACTAGCACGTGGTGAGCAGTTCTTC | CASSKMGLARGEQFF
TRBJ1-1 | - | many | TRBV6-5 | TGTGCCAGCAGCTACAGGAAGAACACTGAAGCTTTCTTT | CASSYRKNTEAFF
TRBJ2-3 | TRBD2 | few | TRBV7-9 | TGTGCCAGCAGGCCGCCTAGCGGGGGGGCCGGTACGCAGTATTTT | CASRPPSGGAGTQYF
TRBJ2-3 | - | - | TRBV12-3/TRBV12-4 | TGTGCCAGCACCAGGGGCGCAGATACGCAGTATTTT | CASTRGADTQYF
TRBJ2-1 | TRBD2 | once | TRBV7-9 | TGTGCCAGCGATAGCGGGGGCTACAATGAGCAGTTCTTC | CASDSGGYNEQFF
TRBJ1-6 | TRBD1 | few | TRBV7-9 | TGTGCCAGCAGCTCAGCCGACAGGGGGCTGACACCCCTCCACTTT | CASSSADRGLTPLHF
TRBJ1-1 | - | - | TRBV12-5 | TGTGCTAGTGGTTCACTCCCGGAAGCTTTCTTT | CASGSLPEAFF
TRBJ1-5 | - | few | TRBV4-1 | TGCGCCAGCAGCCAAGCTTCCGGGGGGTATCAGCCCCAGCATTTT | CASSQASGGYQPQHF
TRBJ2-3 | - | few | TRBV12-3/TRBV12-4 | TGTGCCAGCAGCCGACAAAGGTTCGCGCAGTATTTT | CASSRQRFAQYF
TRBJ1-5 | TRBD1 | - | TRBV6-2/TRBV6-3 | TGTGCCAGCAGTTACTCGATGGGACAGAGGAATCAGCCCCAGCATTTT | CASSYSMGQRNQPQHF
TRBJ1-1 | - | - | TRBV2 | TGTGCCAGCAGTGAAGCACAGGGTGTGAACACTGAAGCTTTCTTT | CASSEAQGVNTEAFF
TRBJ1-2 | TRBD1 | few | TRBV20-1 | TGCAGTGCTACCCCGGGACAGAGATCTAACTATGGCTACACCTTC | CSATPGQRSNYGYTF
TRBJ1-5 | - | once | TRBV27 | TGTGCCAGCAGTTCAACAAACGGGGTCGGGCAGCCCCAGCATTTT | CASSSTNGVGQPQHF
TRBJ2-2 | - | - | TRBV6-2/TRBV6-3 | TGTGCCAGCAGTTACCTCCCGTCGACAGGGAACACCGGGGAGCTGTTTTTT | CASSYLPSTGNTGELFF
TRBJ2-5 | - | once | TRBV14 | TGTGCCAGCAGCCAAGTCCGGCTACAAGAGACCCAGTACTTC | CASSQVRLQETQYF
TRBJ2-1 | - | - | TRBV30 | TGTGCCTGGAGTCGGGGACATGAGCAGTTCTTC | CAWSRGHEQFF
TRBJ1-1 | - | few | TRBV7-2 | TGTGCCAGCAGCTTAGTTTTTTCGTGGCAGGCGAACACTGAAGCTTTCTTT | CASSLVFSWQANTEAFF
TRBJ2-1 | - | - | TRBV15 | TGTGCCACCAGCAGAGATCGACAGAACCCCCTGTTCTTC | CATSRDRQNPLFF
TRBJ2-3 | TRBD2 | - | TRBV3-1 | TGTGCCAGCAGCCCCCCGCCTGGCGGGGGGGTGGCAGATACGCAGTATTTT | CASSPPPGGGVADTQYF
TRBJ2-7 | - | few | TRBV7-2 | TGTGCCAGCAGCCAAGAGAAGGGTTGGGTCGAGCAGTACTTC | CASSQEKGWVEQYF
TRBJ2-7 | TRBD1 | - | TRBV7-6 | TGTGCCAGCAGCCCCCCAGCGGACAGGGGCAAGAACGAGCAGTACTTC | CASSPPADRGKNEQYF
TRBJ2-5 | - | - | TRBV6-5 | TGTGCCAGCAGTTACTCCCTGGCATCGGTGAAGACCCAGTACTTC | CASSYSLASVKTQYF
TRBJ1-5 | TRBD1 | - | TRBV6-1 | TGTGCCAGCAGTGAAAGAGGACAGGCCCAGCCCCAGCATTTT | CASSERGQAQPQHF
TRBJ2-1 | - | - | TRBV20-1 | TGCAGTGCTAGAATCGCAGGGCTCAATGAGCAGTTCTTC | CSARIAGLNEQFF
TRBJ2-7 | - | - | TRBV12-3/TRBV12-4 | TGTGCCAGCAGTTCTTCCTGGGAATCCTACGAGCAGTACTTC | CASSSSWESYEQYF